Listed here is a single TCR beta chain. What it binds is unknown. The sample belongs to a study of CD8 T cells in ankylosing spondylitis. Overall study findings and caveats: In reactive arthritis synovial fluid and blood, some motif variants had been reported before. Relatively rare in peripheral blood, disease-linked clones were also CD8+.

Trimming cost V 6 bases and J 7 bases, with 19 bases left between them. The CDR3 sequence is 14 residues long. Quantitative 5'-RACE with molecular barcodes was used to make the TCR beta libraries. TCRdb used MiXCR to reprocess the 5' RACE reads, holding one entry per CDR3 protein. The table lists a few hundred thousand distinct CDR3 sequences, 18% of them singletons. The sequenced sample was blood, either unsorted or a sorted T cell fraction (not recorded which). This clonotype was obtained from a male donor with ankylosing spondylitis or in good health (not recorded which). The chain is built from TRBV12-3 or TRBV12-4 and TRBJ2-7; D is unclear. CDR3 nucleotides: TGTGCCAGCAGCCCGTCAGTTCAAAGTTGGGAGCAGTACTTC. This encodes CASSPSVQSWEQYF.